A selection of T cell receptor beta chains follows, all from one sample in a study of identical twins. TCRdb called the 5' RACE reads again in MiXCR, with one record for every CDR3 protein. The sample shows 350,000 or so distinct CDR3 sequences, 9% to 10% of them seen only once. The sample consisted of naive T cells sorted from blood. The origin of the receptors is a woman aged 45-65 years in good health. The CDR3 runs from the conserved cysteine through the conserved F or W. The D gene is left open where the match is weak. Not every row has a clone size; where given, it reads once, few, many or a size class.

D gene,J gene,V gene,clone size,CDR3 DNA,CDR3 protein
TRBD1,TRBJ2-1,TRBV20-1,few,TGCAGTGCTAGTGGACAGGGGCTAGGGAAGCAGTTCTTC,CSASGQGLGKQFF
NA,TRBJ1-1,TRBV7-9,few,TGTGCCAGCAGCCAAAAGGCCAACACTGAAGCTTTCTTT,CASSQKANTEAFF
TRBD1,TRBJ2-1,TRBV3-1,few,TGTGCCAGCAGCCGGAGACAGGGACATTACAATGAGCAGTTCTTC,CASSRRQGHYNEQFF
TRBD1,TRBJ1-2,TRBV30,NA,TGTGCCTGGAGTCCTGGGACAGACTATGGCTACACCTTC,CAWSPGTDYGYTF
NA,TRBJ2-7,TRBV3-1,many,TGTGCCAGCAGCCAGGGGGCCTCCCTTACCTACTTC,CASSQGASLTYF
NA,TRBJ2-6,TRBV5-6,many,TGTGCCAGCAGCTTATGGGGGGCCAACGTCCTGACTTTC,CASSLWGANVLTF
TRBD2,TRBJ2-1,TRBV12-3/TRBV12-4,few,TGTGCCAGCAGGGGGTCGGGAGGGGTGGTTAATGAGCAGTTCTTC,CASRGSGGVVNEQFF
TRBD2,TRBJ2-3,TRBV5-1,NA,TGCGCCAGCAGCCTGACCCCCAGCGGGAGTAAAGGCACAGATACGCAGTATTTT,CASSLTPSGSKGTDTQYF
TRBD2,TRBJ2-5,TRBV3-1,many,TGTGCCAGCAGCCTGGGGTCAGGACTAGCAGGATTGAAGACCCAGTACTTC,CASSLGSGLAGLKTQYF
TRBD2,TRBJ2-7,TRBV3-1,NA,TGTGCCAGCCATGGGGGTAGCGGGAGTTACGAGCAGTACTTC,CASHGGSGSYEQYF
TRBD1,TRBJ1-2,TRBV29-1,NA,TGCAGCGTTGTCGGACAGGAGGACGGCTACACCTTC,CSVVGQEDGYTF
TRBD1,TRBJ1-5,TRBV5-1,NA,TGCGCCAGCAGCACCTTACGTAAGGAGGGGGACAGGGGGTTCTATAGCAATCAGCCCCAGCATTTT,CASSTLRKEGDRGFYSNQPQHF
TRBD1,TRBJ2-2,TRBV12-3/TRBV12-4,many,TGTGCCAGCATAGGTCCGTGGACAGGACTCACCGGGGAGCTGTTTTTT,CASIGPWTGLTGELFF
TRBD1,TRBJ1-5,TRBV6-1,many,TGTGCCAGCAGCCGGACAGGGTGGGATAGCAATCAGCCCCAGCATTTT,CASSRTGWDSNQPQHF
NA,TRBJ2-1,TRBV5-1,NA,TGCGCCAGCTCCCGGGACCTCAAAGATGAGCAGTTCTTC,CASSRDLKDEQFF
NA,TRBJ1-5,TRBV6-1,few,TGTGCCAGCAGTGAGGTACTTTTGGGCAATCAGCCCCAGCATTTT,CASSEVLLGNQPQHF
NA,TRBJ2-7,TRBV13,few,TGTGCCAGCAGCTTACCGGCAGGAGAGGGTCCTGTTTACGAGCAGTACTTC,CASSLPAGEGPVYEQYF
TRBD2,TRBJ2-3,TRBV5-6,many,TGTGCCAGCAGCCCACTGCGCGGGAGGCTAGCAGATACGCAGTATTTT,CASSPLRGRLADTQYF
NA,TRBJ1-1,TRBV19,NA,TGTGCCAGTATCGGGGGCTACACTGAAGCTTTCTTT,CASIGGYTEAFF
NA,TRBJ1-2,TRBV6-6,few,TGTGCCAGCGGTCCGGAGGGTAACTATGGCTACACCTTC,CASGPEGNYGYTF
TRBD2,TRBJ2-1,TRBV7-3,few,TGTGCCAGCAGCTTACGGGCTAGCGGGCGCAATGAGCAGTTCTTC,CASSLRASGRNEQFF
NA,TRBJ2-1,TRBV12-3/TRBV12-4,many,TGTGCCAGCAGTTTACGGCTAGCGAGCTACAATGAGCAGTTCTTC,CASSLRLASYNEQFF
NA,TRBJ2-3,TRBV29-1,NA,TGCAGCGCTTTGGCCCCTGCCTCACCAGATACGCAGTATTTT,CSALAPASPDTQYF
NA,TRBJ2-1,TRBV27,few,TGTGCCAGCAGCCCCGGGACACGACCGGTTAATGAGCAGTTCTTC,CASSPGTRPVNEQFF
NA,TRBJ2-2,TRBV13,many,TGTGCCAGCAGCATCCCTGGCCCACGAGGGGGCGGGGAGCTGTTTTTT,CASSIPGPRGGGELFF
NA,TRBJ2-3,TRBV2,many,TGTGCCAGCAGGGAGGGACTCGAGGATACGCAGTATTTT,CASREGLEDTQYF
TRBD1,TRBJ1-2,TRBV12-3/TRBV12-4,NA,TGTGCCAGCAGTTCAGGACAGGGGCTTGGCTACACCTTC,CASSSGQGLGYTF
NA,TRBJ1-6,TRBV12-3/TRBV12-4,NA,TGTGCCAGCAGTCTCGGGGCTTGGAATTCACCCCTCCACTTT,CASSLGAWNSPLHF
TRBD2,TRBJ2-7,TRBV10-3,many,TGTGCCACCGCCGGGACTAGCGGCTACGAGCAGTACTTC,CATAGTSGYEQYF
NA,TRBJ1-1,TRBV30,few,TGTGCCTGGAGTGTAATCTCGGGTGAGTCGGGCGAAGCTTTCTTT,CAWSVISGESGEAFF
NA,TRBJ2-2,TRBV5-1,many,TGCGCCAGCAGTTCCCACCGGGATACGAACACCGGGGAGCTGTTTTTT,CASSSHRDTNTGELFF
NA,TRBJ2-2,TRBV2,NA,TGTGCCAGCAGTGAAACCGGGTACACCGGGGAGCTGTTTTTT,CASSETGYTGELFF
TRBD2,TRBJ2-1,TRBV20-1,few,TGCAGTGCTCCATTTCTCCGGGAGGGGCGGGATGAGCAGTTCTTC,CSAPFLREGRDEQFF
TRBD2,TRBJ2-2,TRBV25-1,few,TGTGCCAGCAGGTCGGGACTAGCGGGGCCCACCGGGGAGCTGTTTTTT,CASRSGLAGPTGELFF
TRBD2,TRBJ2-1,TRBV4-1,many,TGCGCCAGCAGCCAAGAGTTGGGACTAGCGGGAGGAGGGCAGTTCTTC,CASSQELGLAGGGQFF
TRBD2,TRBJ2-7,TRBV5-1,NA,TGCGCCAGCAGCCTATGGACTAGCGGGATTAACGAGCAGTACTTC,CASSLWTSGINEQYF
NA,TRBJ2-3,TRBV25-1,few,TGTGCCAGCAGTGAAGGGTTAAGCACAGATACGCAGTATTTT,CASSEGLSTDTQYF
NA,TRBJ1-1,TRBV5-1,many,TGCGCCAGCAGCTTGCTGGCGAACACTGAAGCTTTCTTT,CASSLLANTEAFF
NA,TRBJ2-7,TRBV5-1,once,TGCGCCAGCAGCTTGCCGGGGGGCGCCGGCGAGCAGTACTTC,CASSLPGGAGEQYF
NA,TRBJ2-4,TRBV4-1,NA,TGCGCCAGCAGCCAAGAGGGGGGGACAGGCAAAAACATTCAGTACTTC,CASSQEGGTGKNIQYF
NA,TRBJ1-3,TRBV29-1,few,TGCAGCGTTGCCAGGGGAAACACCATATATTTT,CSVARGNTIYF
TRBD1,TRBJ2-7,TRBV28,many,TGTGCCAGCAGCTCTACAGGGGGACACCTCTACGAGCAGTACTTC,CASSSTGGHLYEQYF
NA,TRBJ2-1,TRBV29-1,many,TGCAGCGTTGAACCGCGGGTAGGGGTTGGGGTCTCCTACAATGAGCAGTTCTTC,CSVEPRVGVGVSYNEQFF
TRBD2,TRBJ2-7,TRBV29-1,few,TGCAGCGTGTCCGGGACTAGCGGATACGAGCAGTACTTC,CSVSGTSGYEQYF
TRBD2,TRBJ2-1,TRBV4-1,many,TGCGCCAGCAGCCAAGATTCGGGACTAGGGTACAATGAGCAGTTCTTC,CASSQDSGLGYNEQFF
NA,TRBJ2-1,TRBV7-9,NA,TGTGCCAGCAGCTTTATCGCGGCTGGCGACAATGAGCAGTTCTTC,CASSFIAAGDNEQFF
NA,TRBJ2-3,TRBV7-9,few,TGTGCCAGCAGCCCAGGGACTCATAATACGCAGTATTTT,CASSPGTHNTQYF
TRBD1,TRBJ2-5,TRBV6-6,few,TGTGCCAGCAAAGACGGGACAGGGGAGACCCAGTACTTC,CASKDGTGETQYF
TRBD2,TRBJ2-1,TRBV20-1,NA,TGCAGTGCTGGTGATCTAGCGGGAGTTTTGGATGAGCAGTTCTTC,CSAGDLAGVLDEQFF
TRBD1,TRBJ1-2,TRBV5-1,few,TGCGCCAGCAGCCAGGACAGGTCTAACTATGGCTACACCTTC,CASSQDRSNYGYTF
NA,TRBJ2-3,TRBV11-2,many,TGTGCCAGCAGCTTATCGGGCGGAGGCACAGATACGCAGTATTTT,CASSLSGGGTDTQYF
TRBD2,TRBJ2-5,TRBV20-1,many,TGCAGCCTTAGCGGGAGGGCCCAAGAGACCCAGTACTTC,CSLSGRAQETQYF
TRBD1,TRBJ2-1,TRBV25-1,many,TGTGCCAGCAGCCGGGACAGGGTCAACAATGAGCAGTTCTTC,CASSRDRVNNEQFF